The 24 T cell receptor beta chains presented below share a single source sample, sequenced in a study of blood T cell repertoires in COVID-19. The protocol was immunoSEQ multiplex PCR, while the TCRdb copy is restricted to in-frame clones and leaves out a portion. The table includes tens of thousands of clones, around 90% detected once. Sequenced sample: peripheral blood. These receptors were taken from a man older than 75 with acute or convalescent COVID-19.

The chain links TRBV5-6 to TRBJ2-3; tentative D call: TRBD2 (5 bases). This CDR3 is 16 amino acids long. Germline values: CDR1 SGHDT, CDR2 YYEEEE. V dropped 4 bases and J dropped 4 bases, with 19 bases sitting between them. The CDR3: CASSRLSRTLSDTQYF. In DNA form, the CDR3 reads TGTGCCAGCAGCCGACTATCCAGGACCCTCTCAGATACGCAGTATTTT. The full variable domain, with the rest looked up from reference TRBV5-6 and TRBJ2-3, is DAGVTQSPTHLIKTRGQQVTLRCSPKSGHDTVSWYQQALGQGPQFIFQYYEEEERQRGNFPDRFSGHQFPNYSSELNVNALLLGDSALYLCASSRLSRTLSDTQYFGPGTRLTVL.

The chain uses TRBV3-1 (or the pseudogene TRBV3-2) and TRBJ2-7, with D perhaps matching TRBD2 (5 bases). CDR1 and CDR2 from the germline V gene are LGHDT and YNNKEL (reference sequence). This CDR3 has 17 residues. V was trimmed by 0 bases and J by 4 bases, leaving 19 bases between them. The CDR3 DNA follows: TGTGCCAGCAGCCAAGATCCGCCCCGGGGTGGAATATACGAGCAGTACTTC. Translation: CASSQDPPRGGIYEQYF.

The DNA of the CDR3 is TGTGCCACTTCGGACAGGGATCGACAGCCCCAGCATTTT. Translating gives CATSDRDRQPQHF. The chain couples TRBV15 to TRBJ1-5, with 8 bases aligning to TRBD1. Per germline, CDR1 LNHNV and CDR2 YYDKDF (reference sequence). V trimming: 9 bases; J trimming: 7 bases; junction bases outside the gene matches: 8. This CDR3 is built from 13 residues.

DNA of the CDR3: TGCGCCAGCAGCCTCGCAGGGTCGGAGGAGACCCAGTACTTC. It specifies CASSLAGSEETQYF. The chain carries TRBV5-1 and TRBJ2-5; TRBD1 is a possible D gene (5 bases). Germline V lookup: CDR1 SGHRS, CDR2 YFSETQ. This CDR3 is 14 amino acids long. V lost 4 bases, J lost 5 bases, and 15 bases lay in between.

This chain links TRBV7-3 with TRBJ2-1; 9 bases are shared with TRBD2. This CDR3 has 15 residues. J gave up 7 bases and V 5 bases, and 9 bases lay outside the gene matches. CDR1 and CDR2 from the germline V gene are SGHTA and FQGTGA. CDR3 protein: CASSPFAGGPNEQFF. The CDR3 coding sequence is TGTGCCAGCAGCCCCTTCGCGGGGGGGCCGAATGAGCAGTTCTTC.

V and J are TRBV28 and TRBJ2-2; D remains ambiguous. The CDR3 consists of 14 residues. Germline V gives CDR1 MDHEN, CDR2 SYDVKM. The V end lost 5 bases, the J end lost 6 bases, and 13 bases lay between the germline ends. For the CDR3, the DNA is TGTGCCAGCAGTGTCCCGCACCAGGCCGGGGAGCTGTTTTTT. Its protein product is CASSVPHQAGELFF.

This CDR3 reads CASSEPGEVSPLHF. CDR3 DNA: TGTGCCAGCAGTGAACCAGGGGAAGTTTCACCCCTCCACTTT. The chain is built from TRBV6-1 and TRBJ1-6; D might be TRBD1 (6 bases). In germline, CDR1 is MNHNS, CDR2 SASEGT. The V gene lost 2 bases and the J gene lost 9 bases, with 11 bases spanning the gap. This CDR3 is built from 14 residues.

The V gene is TRBV5-1, the J gene TRBJ2-2; 7 nucleotides agree with TRBD2. Trimming cost V 2 bases and J 1 base; bases outside gene matches: 5. This CDR3 is 16 amino acids long. CDR1 is SGHRS, CDR2 YFSETQ, per germline. In DNA form, the CDR3 reads TGCGCCAGCAGCTTTTGGCTAGCGGAGAACACCGGGGAGCTGTTTTTT. Encoded protein: CASSFWLAENTGELFF.

V is TRBV29-1 and J is TRBJ1-1; TRBD1 matches at 7 bases. CDR3 size: 14 residues. J gave up 1 base and V 6 bases, and 8 bases lay outside the gene matches. Germline values: CDR1 SQVTM, CDR2 ANQGSEA. The CDR3 reads CSVALQGRNTEAFF. The CDR3 DNA reads TGCAGCGTAGCCCTACAGGGGCGGAACACTGAAGCTTTCTTT. Together with reference TRBV29-1 and TRBJ1-1, the CDR3 gives the full variable domain: SAVISQKPSRDICQRGTSLTIQCQVDSQVTMMFWYRQQPGQSLTLIATANQGSEATYESGFVIDKFPISRPNLTFSTLTVSNMSPEDSSIYLCSVALQGRNTEAFFGQGTRLTVV.

V usage is TRBV28 and J usage is TRBJ1-2; no clear D gene. CDR3 length equals 11 residues. V lost 4 bases to trimming and J lost 4 bases, with 4 bases between them. Germline V gene sequence: CDR1 MDHEN, CDR2 SYDVKM. The CDR3 DNA is TGTGCCAGCAGTTCGTCCTATGGCTACACCTTC. This sequence encodes CASSSSYGYTF.

This chain joins TRBV5-4 and TRBJ2-3; no reliable D call. V dropped 0 bases and J dropped 5 bases, with 7 bases sitting between them. This CDR3 has 13 residues. Germline values: CDR1 SGHNT, CDR2 YYREEE (reference sequence). CDR3 DNA sequence: TGTGCCAGCAGCTTGGTTTCTGTAGATACGCAGTATTTT. Its translation: CASSLVSVDTQYF.

The V gene is TRBV23-1, the J gene TRBJ1-5, with 9 bases lining up with TRBD1. TRBV23-1 is an open reading frame, and its role is uncertain. CDR3 length: 21 amino acids. V dropped 5 bases and J dropped 0; count of bases not matched to a gene: 20. CDR3 protein: CASSDPFPGTGNIYSNQPQHF. CDR3 DNA: TGCGCCAGCAGTGACCCCTTTCCCGGGACAGGGAATATTTATAGCAATCAGCCCCAGCATTTT.

The rearrangement joins TRBV6-5 to TRBJ2-3, with a tentative D call TRBD1 (5 bases). CDR3 length: 13 amino acids. Per the germline V gene, CDR1 is MNHEY and CDR2 is SVGAGI. Trimming took 8 bases from V and 4 from J, leaving 13 bases between them. This chain's CDR3 is CASLKRGADTQYF. The CDR3 DNA follows: TGTGCCAGCCTCAAAAGGGGTGCAGATACGCAGTATTTT.

This clone appeared once. This chain uses TRBV2 with TRBJ2-2; a possible D gene is TRBD2 (5 bases). V lost 2 bases and J 6 bases, leaving 10 bases between the germline ends. In germline, CDR1 is SNHLY, CDR2 FYNNEI. The CDR3 contains 14 residues. CDR3 bases: TGTGCCAGCAGTGAATGGGCCGGGGCCGGGGAGCTGTTTTTT. Protein sequence: CASSEWAGAGELFF.

V gene TRBV3-1 (or the pseudogene TRBV3-2) combines with J gene TRBJ2-2, with 11 bases that match TRBD2. The CDR3 has 14 amino acids. Per the germline V gene, CDR1 is LGHDT and CDR2 is YNNKEL (reference sequence). V shed 6 bases, J shed 6 bases, and the junction held 3 bases outside the gene matches. CDR3: CASRLAGGAGELFF. CDR3 nucleotides: TGTGCCAGCAGGCTAGCGGGGGGTGCCGGGGAGCTGTTTTTT.

This sequence joins TRBV5-7 and TRBJ1-2, with D possibly TRBD1 on 6 matching bases. TRBV5-7 is an open reading frame, and its role is uncertain. The V gene lost 1 base and the J gene lost 2 bases, with 12 bases spanning the gap. There are 15 residues in the CDR3. The CDR3 here is CASSLPFRGNYGYTF. The CDR3 region has the DNA TGTGCCAGCAGCTTGCCCTTCAGGGGAAACTATGGCTACACCTTC.

V gene TRBV10-3 combines with J gene TRBJ2-7; 7 bases fit TRBD2. The germline CDR1 and CDR2 sequences are ENHRY and SYGVKD. The CDR3 consists of 15 residues. V lost 4 bases and J lost 2; bases outside the gene matches: 8. CDR3 protein: CAISASGEGTYEQYF. CDR3 nucleotide sequence: TGTGCCATCAGTGCCAGCGGGGAAGGGACCTACGAGCAGTACTTC.

The V and J genes are TRBV24-1 and TRBJ2-2; D is undetermined. V was trimmed by 8 bases and J by 7 bases, leaving 7 bases between them. Germline V CDR1 and CDR2: KGHDR, SFDVKD. CDR3 length: 11 residues. The CDR3 nucleotides read TGTGCCACCAAAGGCGGCGGGGAGCTGTTTTTT. Translated, it gives CATKGGGELFF.

This chain joins TRBV15 and TRBJ1-1; 11 bases line up with TRBD1. V lost 0 bases, J lost 6 bases, and 0 bases stayed unmatched. The germline CDR1 and CDR2 sequences are LNHNV and YYDKDF (reference sequence). The CDR3 extends over 14 amino acids. Here the CDR3 reads CATSREGQGAEAFF. CDR3 nucleotide sequence: TGTGCCACCAGCAGAGAGGGACAGGGGGCTGAAGCTTTCTTT.

The DNA for the CDR3 is TGTGCCAGCAGCATGACCGGGACAGCGGGTATCGGGGAGCTGTTTTTT. Amino acid sequence: CASSMTGTAGIGELFF. The chain has TRBV7-9 and TRBJ2-2; TRBD1 is a possible D gene (7 bases). V was trimmed by 5 bases and J by 7 bases, leaving 20 bases between them. In germline, CDR1 is SEHNR, CDR2 FQNEAQ (reference sequence). The CDR3 has 16 residues.

The rearrangement links TRBV30 to TRBJ2-7; tentative D call: TRBD1 (6 bases). The ends were cut back, 5 bases at V and 3 bases at J, with 14 bases in the middle. Germline loops: CDR1 GTSNPN, CDR2 SVGIG (reference sequence). The CDR3 totals 13 residues. The CDR3 DNA is TGTGCCTGGCGGACAGCTGCCGGCTACGAGCAGTACTTC. Translating it yields CAWRTAAGYEQYF.

J is TRBJ2-5 and V is TRBV5-1; possible D gene TRBD1, 5 bases. Looked up from germline, CDR1 is SGHRS and CDR2 is YFSETQ. The CDR3 runs 14 residues. The V end was cut by 1 base, the J end by 3 bases, with 10 bases between. The CDR3 protein is CASSLSSREETQYF. The CDR3 DNA sequence: TGCGCCAGCAGCTTGAGTAGCAGGGAAGAGACCCAGTACTTC.

This chain joins TRBV6-5 and TRBJ2-7; TRBD2 aligns across 8 bases. This CDR3 has 14 residues. Germline loops: CDR1 MNHEY, CDR2 SVGAGI. The V and J ends lost 6 bases and 5 bases, in that order; junction bases with no gene match: 9. CDR3 residues: CASRPGGASDEQYF. The CDR3 bases are TGTGCCAGCAGGCCGGGAGGGGCGAGTGACGAGCAGTACTTC.

The table lists this clone with a few counts. The CDR3 loop reads CASSIVAVPIYNEQFF. DNA of the CDR3: TGTGCCAGTAGTATAGTTGCGGTCCCGATATACAATGAGCAGTTCTTC. This rearrangement joins TRBV19 to TRBJ2-1; no firm D call. The ends were cut back, 1 base at V and 4 bases at J, with 14 bases in the middle. This CDR3 region has 16 residues. Germline V gene data show CDR1 as LNHDA and CDR2 as SQIVND (reference sequence). The variable domain in full, completed from reference TRBV19 and TRBJ2-1, reads DGGITQSPKYLFRKEGQNVTLSCEQNLNHDAMYWYRQDPGQGLRLIYYSQIVNDFQKGDIAEGYSVSREKKESFPLTVTSAQKNPTAFYLCASSIVAVPIYNEQFFGPGTRLTVL.